This entry describes one T cell receptor (beta chain). The sample originates from a study of blood T cell repertoires in COVID-19. Study-wide context: Samples came from the United States, Italy and Spain, spanning acute and convalescent COVID-19. PBMCs, B-cell-depleted T cells, or T cells provided the cDNA or gDNA that made up the material.

Authors' analysis steps: Nucleated cell counts were estimated from reference gene primer amplification. Clones were read by immunoSEQ multiplex PCR, and TCRdb kept only the in-frame ones, dropping some. V, J and clone size reflect that table, while D and trimming were determined from the DNA. The repertoire holds a few hundred thousand clones, with about 85% as singletons. V shed 4 bases, J shed 0 bases, and the junction held 3 bases outside the gene matches. CDR3 length: 15 amino acids. Germline V gives CDR1 LNHDA, CDR2 SQIVND (reference sequence). The sequenced material came from peripheral blood. This sequence was found in a woman aged 18-30 years with acute or convalescent COVID-19. V and J are TRBV19 and TRBJ1-5; 7 nucleotides agree with TRBD1. The CDR3 nucleotides read TGTGCCAGTAGTACACACAGGGGTAGCAATCAGCCCCAGCATTTT. It translates to CASSTHRGSNQPQHF.